This is a list of T cell receptor beta chains from one sample in a study of control samples from healthy donors and cancer patients. Profiling relied on immunoSEQ multiplex PCR, and the TCRdb table lists in-frame clones only, not all of them. Of fewer than 250,000 clones in the sample, about 89% were seen once. The source material was blood. Every receptor here comes from a man aged 30 to 39 in good health. The CDR3 runs from the conserved cysteine through the conserved F or W. D genes are given only for firm matches. Size is omitted from some rows. Given values are once, few, many or a class for expanded clones.

j_call v_call d_call clone_size cdr3_aa cdr3_nt
TRBJ2-4 TRBV18 - - CASSRGLPRTYGGNIQYF TGTGCCAGCTCCCGAGGGTTACCAAGGACATACGGAGGAAACATTCAGTACTTC
TRBJ2-7 TRBV3-1/TRBV3-2 - - CASSLGQTYEQYF TGTGCCAGCAGCCTCGGACAGACCTACGAGCAGTACTTC
TRBJ2-1 TRBV19 TRBD2 - CASSSLAGGKDEQFF TGTGCCAGTAGTTCCCTAGCGGGGGGAAAGGATGAGCAGTTCTTC
TRBJ2-5 TRBV9 - - CASSVGTQQETQYF TGTGCCAGCAGCGTCGGGACACAACAAGAGACCCAGTACTTC
TRBJ2-1 TRBV11-2 TRBD2 - CASSSSGGANEQFF TGTGCCAGCAGCTCTAGCGGGGGGGCCAATGAGCAGTTCTTC
TRBJ2-1 TRBV7-6 - - CASSAGEEVLRSYNEQFF TGTGCCAGCAGCGCCGGAGAGGAGGTTTTAAGGTCCTACAATGAGCAGTTCTTC
TRBJ1-2 TRBV15 - - CATSPRGGYGYTF TGTGCCACCAGCCCGAGGGGGGGCTATGGCTACACCTTC
TRBJ2-2 TRBV11-2 - - CASSFLGELFF TGTGCCAGCAGCTTCCTGGGGGAGCTGTTTTTT
TRBJ1-5 TRBV29-1 - few CSVRDGNQPQHF TGCAGCGTTCGGGACGGCAATCAGCCCCAGCATTTT
TRBJ2-1 TRBV7-2 - - CASSLVPGAYPDNEQFF TGTGCCAGCAGCTTAGTGCCGGGGGCCTACCCGGACAATGAGCAGTTCTTC
TRBJ2-3 TRBV5-1 - - CASSLGAGADTQYF TGCGCCAGCAGCTTGGGGGCGGGCGCAGATACGCAGTATTTT
TRBJ1-6 TRBV19 - - CASRSAGYYNSPLHF TGTGCCAGTCGATCCGCAGGCTACTATAATTCACCCCTCCACTTT
TRBJ1-2 TRBV7-2 - - CASSEQNYGYTF TGTGCCAGCAGCGAACAGAACTATGGCTACACCTTC
TRBJ1-2 TRBV11-2 TRBD1 - CASSQGALGYTF TGTGCCAGCAGCCAGGGGGCGCTTGGCTACACCTTC
TRBJ1-1 TRBV6-5 - few CASSYGGNTEAFF TGTGCCAGCAGTTATGGGGGGAACACTGAAGCTTTCTTT
TRBJ1-2 TRBV10-3 - - CAISEGQINYGYTF TGTGCCATCAGTGAGGGACAGATTAACTATGGCTACACCTTC
TRBJ2-2 TRBV5-1 - - CASSLGGGPPRELFF TGCGCCAGCAGCTTGGGTGGGGGCCCGCCCCGGGAGCTGTTTTTT
TRBJ1-6 TRBV2 - - CASSVDTFPLHF TGTGCCAGCAGTGTCGACACGTTTCCCCTCCACTTT
TRBJ1-3 TRBV6-6 - once CASSTGLRGNTIYF TGTGCCAGCAGTACCGGGTTGAGAGGAAACACCATATATTTT
TRBJ2-1 TRBV9 - - CASSGRPGGREQFF TGTGCCAGCAGCGGGAGACCCGGAGGTAGGGAGCAGTTCTTC
TRBJ2-7 TRBV10-1 - few CASSDSYEQYF TGCGCCAGCAGTGATTCCTACGAGCAGTACTTC
TRBJ1-1 TRBV29-1 - once CSVRGATEAFF TGCAGCGTAAGAGGGGCCACTGAAGCTTTCTTT
TRBJ2-5 TRBV2 - - CASSTRTVQETQYF TGTGCCAGCAGTACCAGGACAGTGCAAGAGACCCAGTACTTC
TRBJ1-5 TRBV19 - - CASSIRSGSNQPQHF TGTGCCAGTAGTATAAGGTCAGGGAGCAATCAGCCCCAGCATTTT
TRBJ1-2 TRBV19 - - CASSISRGKSDGYTF TGTGCCAGTAGTATATCCAGGGGAAAAAGCGATGGCTACACCTTC
TRBJ2-3 TRBV4-2 TRBD2 - CASSQEGKGGGTQYF TGTGCCAGCAGCCAAGAGGGTAAGGGCGGGGGGACGCAGTATTTT
TRBJ1-1 TRBV19 - - CASSSRTHTEAFF TGTGCCAGTAGCTCCCGGACACACACTGAAGCTTTCTTT
TRBJ2-7 TRBV19 TRBD1 - CASSDRGFRYEQYF TGTGCCAGCTCGGACAGGGGATTTCGGTACGAGCAGTACTTC
TRBJ1-4 TRBV5-1 TRBD1 once CASSPGTGPPQEKLFF TGCGCCAGCAGCCCCGGGACAGGGCCCCCCCAAGAAAAACTGTTTTTT
TRBJ2-1 TRBV29-1 TRBD2 - CSVVLAGVNEQFF TGCAGCGTTGTGTTAGCGGGGGTTAATGAGCAGTTCTTC
TRBJ2-7 TRBV7-3 TRBD1 - CASSLKGRTGGTYEQYF TGTGCCAGCAGCTTAAAGGGACGGACAGGGGGAACCTACGAGCAGTACTTC
TRBJ1-2 TRBV19 TRBD1 - CASSAGGSNSAYGYTF TGTGCCAGTAGTGCAGGGGGCTCTAACTCGGCTTATGGCTACACCTTC
TRBJ1-3 TRBV18 - - CASSPPGNTIYF TGTGCCAGCTCACCACCCGGAAACACCATATATTTT
TRBJ1-5 TRBV6-2/TRBV6-3 - - CASSLGAGQPQHF TGTGCCAGCAGTTTGGGGGCCGGGCAGCCCCAGCATTTT
TRBJ1-4 TRBV7-8 TRBD1 once CASIQGGGSHNEKLFF TGTGCCAGCATCCAGGGGGGAGGATCCCATAATGAAAAACTGTTTTTT
TRBJ1-2 TRBV6-5 - - CASSREGQNYGYTF TGTGCCAGCAGTCGAGAAGGGCAAAACTATGGCTACACCTTC
TRBJ1-6 TRBV5-1 - - CATRLENNSPLHF TGCGCCACCCGACTCGAAAATAATTCACCCCTCCACTTT
TRBJ1-3 TRBV6-5 - - CASSRTGLGNTIYF TGTGCCAGCAGTCGTACAGGGCTTGGAAACACCATATATTTT
TRBJ1-1 TRBV12-5 TRBD1 - CASGLGTGVTEAFF TGTGCTAGTGGTTTGGGGACAGGGGTGACTGAAGCTTTCTTT
TRBJ2-5 TRBV19 - - CASSISPRGGTQYF TGTGCCAGTAGTATCTCCCCCAGGGGAGGGACCCAGTACTTC
TRBJ2-3 TRBV4-1 - - CASSQGMGGDTQYF TGCGCCAGCAGCCAAGGTATGGGCGGTGATACGCAGTATTTT
TRBJ1-1 TRBV30 - - CAGGRSNTEAFF TGTGCCGGGGGACGGAGTAACACTGAAGCTTTCTTT
TRBJ1-5 TRBV6-1 - many CASSEFRGNQPQHF TGTGCCAGCAGTGAATTTAGGGGCAATCAGCCCCAGCATTTT
TRBJ2-3 TRBV2 TRBD2 - CATGLAGGPDTQYF TGTGCCACGGGACTAGCGGGGGGGCCAGATACGCAGTATTTT
TRBJ2-7 TRBV7-8 TRBD1 - CASSLGQGLYEQYF TGTGCCAGCAGCTTAGGACAGGGTCTCTACGAGCAGTACTTC
TRBJ1-2 TRBV7-2 - - CASSRDIKQGSYGYTF TGTGCCAGCAGCCGCGATATAAAACAGGGATCCTATGGCTACACCTTC
TRBJ2-5 TRBV19 - - CASSSSLGTQYF TGTGCCAGTAGTAGCAGCCTGGGGACCCAGTACTTC
TRBJ2-1 TRBV24-1 TRBD1 - CATSDFGYLFRSLDRGRNEQFF TGTGCCACCAGTGATTTTGGTTATTTATTTCGATCGTTAGACAGGGGGCGGAATGAGCAGTTCTTC
TRBJ2-7 TRBV27 TRBD1 - CASSYWDRVHEQYF TGTGCCAGCAGTTATTGGGACAGGGTACACGAGCAGTACTTC
TRBJ1-4 TRBV5-3 TRBD1 - CARSGGQGGFEKLFF TGTGCCAGAAGCGGAGGACAGGGGGGATTCGAAAAACTGTTTTTT
TRBJ1-2 TRBV10-3 - - CAISEAALVYGYTF TGTGCCATCAGTGAGGCAGCTCTCGTCTATGGCTACACCTTC
TRBJ2-2 TRBV15 TRBD2 - CATSVTGGNTGELFF TGTGCCACCAGCGTTACGGGGGGAAACACCGGGGAGCTGTTTTTT
TRBJ2-1 TRBV19 TRBD1 - CASSSGTGEYNEQFF TGTGCCAGTAGTTCCGGGACAGGGGAATACAATGAGCAGTTCTTC
TRBJ2-4 TRBV9 - - CASSVGGGGGNIQYF TGTGCCAGCAGCGTAGGCGGAGGAGGAGGAAACATTCAGTACTTC
TRBJ1-6 TRBV5-6 TRBD1 - CASSLRDRGHVMSSPLHF TGTGCCAGCAGCTTGCGGGACAGGGGGCACGTTATGAGTTCACCCCTCCACTTT
TRBJ2-7 TRBV9 - - CASSENTGSYYEQYF TGTGCCAGCAGCGAAAATACGGGATCATATTACGAGCAGTACTTC
TRBJ1-4 TRBV12-5 - - CASGAGQGTGATNEKLFF TGTGCTAGTGGGGCCGGACAAGGGACGGGAGCAACTAATGAAAAACTGTTTTTT
TRBJ1-2 TRBV6-4 - - CASSVAQYECYTF TGTGCCAGCAGTGTTGCACAGTATGAATGCTACACCTTC
TRBJ2-7 TRBV5-4 TRBD1 - CASSKGQGPDEQYF TGTGCCAGCAGCAAGGGACAGGGTCCCGACGAGCAGTACTTC